Listed here is a single T cell receptor beta chain. This record belongs to a study of control samples from healthy donors and cancer patients. Generated by immunoSEQ multiplex PCR, the TCRdb table keeps only in-frame clones and is missing some. Among approximately 140,000 clones, roughly 91% were seen once, and the ten largest hold approximately 7.5%. The sample was PBMCs. The origin of this receptor is a man aged 45 to 65 with head and neck cancer.

CDR3 sequence: CASSQEVTGELFF. The CDR3 nucleotides read TGCGCCAGCAGCCAAGAAGTCACCGGGGAGCTGTTTTTT. The J gene is TRBJ2-2, the V gene TRBV4-1; D is ambiguous. The V and J ends lost 0 bases and 4 bases respectively, with 3 bases between them. This CDR3 is built from 13 residues. Per the germline V gene, CDR1 is MGHRA and CDR2 is YSYEKL.